The 6 T cell receptor beta chains below all came from one sample that was sequenced in a study of T-cell reconstitution after alpha-beta-depleted transplantation in children. Researchers prepared the TCRbeta library using unique molecular identifiers, the study reports. TCRdb re-derived calls from the PCR reads in MiXCR, one entry per CDR3 protein. The profile shows over 70,000 distinct CDR3 sequences, 10% to 15% of them singletons. The material was PBMCs from the stem cell graft donor, obtained from the stem cell graft. These receptor sequences come from a human donor who donated a stem cell graft to a child with inherited bone marrow failure.

This clonotype was counted at least ten times. The rearrangement links TRBV11-1 to TRBJ1-6; TRBD1 matches 12 bases. The CDR3 is made up of 19 amino acids. Germline-derived CDR1 and CDR2 are SGHAT and FQDESV (reference sequence). V trimming: 0 bases; J trimming: 7 bases; junction bases outside the gene matches: 10. The CDR3 region is CASSLAPGTGGFGNSPLHF. The DNA for the CDR3 is TGTGCCAGCAGCTTAGCCCCCGGGACAGGGGGCTTTGGGAATTCACCCCTCCACTTT.

In its sample, this clonotype was seen many times. The chain combines TRBV20-1 with TRBJ2-2; D might be TRBD1 (5 bases). Germline V gene lookup returns CDR1 DFQATT and CDR2 SNEGSKA (reference sequence). There are 12 residues in the CDR3. The V gene lost 5 bases and the J gene lost 4 bases, with 8 bases spanning the gap. The CDR3 DNA is TGCAGTGCTTCTCAGGGCACCGGGGAGCTGTTTTTT. This gives the protein CSASQGTGELFF.

This clonotype was counted ten times or more. The chain uses TRBV29-1 and TRBJ2-3, with D perhaps TRBD2 (5 bases). Deletions cut 5 bases from V and 4 bases from J, with 13 bases between. The germline gives CDR1 SQVTM, CDR2 ANQGSEA. CDR3 length: 13 residues. The CDR3 nucleotides are TGCAGCGTTATTGAGGGTATGGCAGATACGCAGTATTTT. It translates to CSVIEGMADTQYF.

The V and J genes are TRBV7-3 and TRBJ2-2; 9 bases match TRBD1. The germline gives CDR1 SGHTA, CDR2 FQGTGA. The V gene end was trimmed by 5 bases and the J gene end by 4 bases; junction bases not matched to a gene: 5. The CDR3 has 15 amino acids. CDR3: CASSARDRATGELFF. The CDR3 nucleotides are TGTGCCAGCAGCGCGCGGGACAGGGCCACCGGGGAGCTGTTTTTT. The variable domain in full, with the rest retrieved from reference TRBV7-3 and TRBJ2-2, is GAGVSQTPSNKVTEKGKYVELRCDPISGHTALYWYRQSLGQGPEFLIYFQGTGAADDSGLPNDRFFAVRPEGSVSTLKIQRTERGDSAVYLCASSARDRATGELFFGEGSRLTVL.

In its sample, this clonotype was seen many times. This chain joins TRBV5-1 and TRBJ2-2, with D possibly matching TRBD2 (5 bases). This CDR3 comprises 16 residues. Germline CDR1 and CDR2: SGHRS and YFSETQ. Trimming pared 3 bases from V and 4 bases from J, leaving 16 bases between. The CDR3 coding sequence is TGCGCCAGCAGCTCTCAAGCGGCCCCGGGCACCGGGGAGCTGTTTTTT. This codes for CASSSQAAPGTGELFF. Drawing the rest from reference TRBV5-1 and TRBJ2-2, the complete variable domain is KAGVTQTPRYLIKTRGQQVTLSCSPISGHRSVSWYQQTPGQGLQFLFEYFSETQRNKGNFPGRFSGRQFSNSRSEMNVSTLELGDSALYLCASSSQAAPGTGELFFGEGSRLTVL.

The chain couples TRBV13 to TRBJ2-7, with D perhaps matching TRBD2 (7 bases). The CDR3 is made up of 13 amino acids. The V and J ends lost 11 bases and 4 bases respectively, with 18 bases between them. Germline CDR1 is PRHDT and CDR2 is FYEKMQ (reference sequence). This chain's CDR3 is CARGSGRGYEQYF. The CDR3 DNA sequence: TGTGCCCGCGGAAGTGGGAGGGGGTACGAGCAGTACTTC.